This paragraph covers one TCR beta chain sequence. This record comes from a study of control samples from healthy donors and cancer patients. From germline, CDR1 is SGHTA and CDR2 FQGNSA. There are 15 residues in the CDR3. V was trimmed by 5 bases and J by 2 bases, leaving 15 bases between them. Libraries were prepared by immunoSEQ multiplex PCR; TCRdb keeps only in-frame clonotypes and omits some of them. This repertoire shows more than 85,000 clones, roughly 84% found once; its top ten account for 38%. This receptor was taken from a man aged 65 to 85 with lung cancer. Sequencing used PBMCs. The chain joins TRBV7-2 to TRBJ1-2; maybe TRBD1 (6 bases). The CDR3 DNA sequence: TGTGCCAGCAGCCCCGTTGGAGGGGGGAACTATGGCTACACCTTC. Protein product: CASSPVGGGNYGYTF.